Listed below are T cell receptor beta chains from one sample, sequenced in a study of T cell responses to AZD1222 COVID-19 vaccine. Only in-frame clones appear in the TCRdb table, and some are missing; sequencing was by immunoSEQ multiplex PCR. The table lists about 100,000 clones, under 95% of them singletons. Sequenced here: peripheral blood, sampled on day 0 of AZD1222 vaccination. The receptor source for this set is an adult in good health. CDR3s include the opening cysteine and the closing phenylalanine or tryptophan. Size is stated for part of the rows, as once, few or many counts, or as a class when the clone is expanded.

size	V	J	CDR3
NA	TRBV3-1/TRBV3-2	TRBJ2-2	CASSQDLGVQIGELFF
NA	TRBV9	TRBJ1-1	CASSVAAALNTEAFF
NA	TRBV5-1	TRBJ2-1	CASSLGQGIGDEQFF
NA	TRBV6-6	TRBJ2-7	CASSSGTGYEQYF
NA	TRBV7-6	TRBJ1-5	CASSLGSRQGGQPQHF
NA	TRBV9	TRBJ1-2	CASSQGLGYTF
NA	TRBV6-5	TRBJ1-5	CASRSAGNQPQHF
NA	TRBV3-1/TRBV3-2	TRBJ2-1	CASSQRTANEQFF
NA	TRBV7-2	TRBJ1-2	CASSLGAGGNGYTF
NA	TRBV25-1	TRBJ1-4	CASTAFNEKLFF
NA	TRBV5-4	TRBJ2-7	CASSPGQVPYEQYF
NA	TRBV12-3/TRBV12-4	TRBJ1-3	CASSSGVTIYF
NA	TRBV19	TRBJ1-1	CASRTGGSAFF
NA	TRBV7-9	TRBJ1-1	CASSRRNRGPGTEAFF
once	TRBV12-5	TRBJ2-2	CASAKQGFGGELFF
NA	TRBV18	TRBJ1-2	CASSPPLDPYGYTF
NA	TRBV7-8	TRBJ2-7	CASSLSIWGGGSYEQYF
NA	TRBV11-3	TRBJ2-7	CASSTGTGTEQYF
NA	TRBV3-1/TRBV3-2	TRBJ2-7	CASSHGTGSYEQYF
NA	TRBV18	TRBJ2-1	CASSPSLGGYEQFF
NA	TRBV11-2	TRBJ1-5	CASSLRSFQPQHF
NA	TRBV10-3	TRBJ2-2	CAIRDRGSNTGELFF
NA	TRBV11-2	TRBJ2-1	CASSLEERGGYNEQFF
NA	TRBV7-9	TRBJ2-7	CASSLGQGLYEQYF
once	TRBV5-1	TRBJ2-5	CASSFGQQGLGGPQYF
NA	TRBV19	TRBJ1-6	CASSPYLGSPLHF
NA	TRBV4-2	TRBJ1-1	CASSLSAGTHSGTEAFF
NA	TRBV27	TRBJ2-7	CASSLLASYEQYF
NA	TRBV7-6	TRBJ1-1	CASSLVGGIGTEAFF
NA	TRBV7-2	TRBJ2-2	CASSLMYTGELFF
NA	TRBV11-3	TRBJ2-2	CASSLYSGTAHPGELFF
NA	TRBV9	TRBJ1-4	CASSVGGTENEKLFF
once	TRBV19	TRBJ1-2	CASSMGQNYGYTF
NA	TRBV5-5	TRBJ2-5	CASSRNRGGETQYF
once	TRBV6-2/TRBV6-3	TRBJ2-5	CASSPDERGGQETQYF
NA	TRBV7-2	TRBJ1-1	CASSLGQGGGGTEAFF
NA	TRBV4-3	TRBJ1-2	CASSQGLYGYTF
NA	TRBV7-8	TRBJ2-1	CASSPGIYNEQFF
NA	TRBV5-4	TRBJ2-1	CASSLAKGIEQFF
NA	TRBV5-1	TRBJ1-1	CASSLLWGRNAPYTEAFF
NA	TRBV6-1	TRBJ1-6	CASSDQTAYSPLHF
NA	TRBV2	TRBJ1-2	CASSPGYGYTF
NA	TRBV27	TRBJ1-1	CASLQTALNTEAFF
NA	TRBV10-1	TRBJ2-5	CASIREQETQYF
NA	TRBV4-1	TRBJ1-5	CASSQSRWQPQHF
NA	TRBV18	TRBJ1-6	CASSPIPPTGLPRRGDSPLHF
NA	TRBV7-2	TRBJ1-5	CASSLLRGMPQHF